This record concerns one TCR beta chain sequence. Relative to the germline gene, one junction end is altered; a read error may explain this. This CDR3 region has 15 residues. CDR1 and CDR2 from the germline V gene are MNHNS and SASEGT. Sorting of unstimulated PBMCs yielded separate CD3+CD4+ and CD3+CD8+ fractions. The sample originates from a study of T cell clones after liver transplantation. Study-level information: TCRbeta sequencing after a pre-transplant mixed lymphocyte reaction identified graft-donor-reactive clones, later tracked in post-transplant blood. Timepoints were pre-transplant, pre-withdrawal, and after withdrawal was completed or failed.

TCRdb keeps only in-frame clones here, not all; method: immunoSEQ multiplex PCR. The sample consists of tens of thousands of clones, approximately 77% of them appearing once. The chain employs TRBV6-1 and TRBJ1-1; 12 nucleotides line up with TRBD1. This TCR was sampled from a human patient who received a liver transplant. These T cells may partly come from the graft donor. The material was CD4+ T cells from blood, obtained at the 22-month timepoint. The CDR3 is CASTERDRGLAEAFF. The CDR3 DNA reads TGTGCCAGCACTGAACGGGACAGGGGGCTTGCTGAAGCTTTCTTT.